This paragraph reports one T cell receptor (beta chain). The assay was immunoSEQ multiplex PCR, and TCRdb's table has in-frame clones only and misses some. The sample has approximately 93,000 clones, approximately 94% seen once; the top ten hold around 0.45%. The data were taken from a study of Tregs in tolerant kidney transplant recipients. Germline V lookup: CDR1 SGHTA, CDR2 FQGNSA. Trimming removed 5 bases at V and 1 base at J, with 12 bases between. There are 14 residues in the CDR3. The material sequenced was CD4+ T cells from blood, taken before the transplant. The clonotype originates from a human donor who received a combined kidney and bone marrow transplant. The rearrangement uses TRBV7-2 and TRBJ2-7; D is perhaps TRBD2 (6 bases). CDR3: CASSERAGSYEQYF. CDR3 bases: TGTGCCAGCAGCGAACGCGCGGGATCCTACGAGCAGTACTTC.